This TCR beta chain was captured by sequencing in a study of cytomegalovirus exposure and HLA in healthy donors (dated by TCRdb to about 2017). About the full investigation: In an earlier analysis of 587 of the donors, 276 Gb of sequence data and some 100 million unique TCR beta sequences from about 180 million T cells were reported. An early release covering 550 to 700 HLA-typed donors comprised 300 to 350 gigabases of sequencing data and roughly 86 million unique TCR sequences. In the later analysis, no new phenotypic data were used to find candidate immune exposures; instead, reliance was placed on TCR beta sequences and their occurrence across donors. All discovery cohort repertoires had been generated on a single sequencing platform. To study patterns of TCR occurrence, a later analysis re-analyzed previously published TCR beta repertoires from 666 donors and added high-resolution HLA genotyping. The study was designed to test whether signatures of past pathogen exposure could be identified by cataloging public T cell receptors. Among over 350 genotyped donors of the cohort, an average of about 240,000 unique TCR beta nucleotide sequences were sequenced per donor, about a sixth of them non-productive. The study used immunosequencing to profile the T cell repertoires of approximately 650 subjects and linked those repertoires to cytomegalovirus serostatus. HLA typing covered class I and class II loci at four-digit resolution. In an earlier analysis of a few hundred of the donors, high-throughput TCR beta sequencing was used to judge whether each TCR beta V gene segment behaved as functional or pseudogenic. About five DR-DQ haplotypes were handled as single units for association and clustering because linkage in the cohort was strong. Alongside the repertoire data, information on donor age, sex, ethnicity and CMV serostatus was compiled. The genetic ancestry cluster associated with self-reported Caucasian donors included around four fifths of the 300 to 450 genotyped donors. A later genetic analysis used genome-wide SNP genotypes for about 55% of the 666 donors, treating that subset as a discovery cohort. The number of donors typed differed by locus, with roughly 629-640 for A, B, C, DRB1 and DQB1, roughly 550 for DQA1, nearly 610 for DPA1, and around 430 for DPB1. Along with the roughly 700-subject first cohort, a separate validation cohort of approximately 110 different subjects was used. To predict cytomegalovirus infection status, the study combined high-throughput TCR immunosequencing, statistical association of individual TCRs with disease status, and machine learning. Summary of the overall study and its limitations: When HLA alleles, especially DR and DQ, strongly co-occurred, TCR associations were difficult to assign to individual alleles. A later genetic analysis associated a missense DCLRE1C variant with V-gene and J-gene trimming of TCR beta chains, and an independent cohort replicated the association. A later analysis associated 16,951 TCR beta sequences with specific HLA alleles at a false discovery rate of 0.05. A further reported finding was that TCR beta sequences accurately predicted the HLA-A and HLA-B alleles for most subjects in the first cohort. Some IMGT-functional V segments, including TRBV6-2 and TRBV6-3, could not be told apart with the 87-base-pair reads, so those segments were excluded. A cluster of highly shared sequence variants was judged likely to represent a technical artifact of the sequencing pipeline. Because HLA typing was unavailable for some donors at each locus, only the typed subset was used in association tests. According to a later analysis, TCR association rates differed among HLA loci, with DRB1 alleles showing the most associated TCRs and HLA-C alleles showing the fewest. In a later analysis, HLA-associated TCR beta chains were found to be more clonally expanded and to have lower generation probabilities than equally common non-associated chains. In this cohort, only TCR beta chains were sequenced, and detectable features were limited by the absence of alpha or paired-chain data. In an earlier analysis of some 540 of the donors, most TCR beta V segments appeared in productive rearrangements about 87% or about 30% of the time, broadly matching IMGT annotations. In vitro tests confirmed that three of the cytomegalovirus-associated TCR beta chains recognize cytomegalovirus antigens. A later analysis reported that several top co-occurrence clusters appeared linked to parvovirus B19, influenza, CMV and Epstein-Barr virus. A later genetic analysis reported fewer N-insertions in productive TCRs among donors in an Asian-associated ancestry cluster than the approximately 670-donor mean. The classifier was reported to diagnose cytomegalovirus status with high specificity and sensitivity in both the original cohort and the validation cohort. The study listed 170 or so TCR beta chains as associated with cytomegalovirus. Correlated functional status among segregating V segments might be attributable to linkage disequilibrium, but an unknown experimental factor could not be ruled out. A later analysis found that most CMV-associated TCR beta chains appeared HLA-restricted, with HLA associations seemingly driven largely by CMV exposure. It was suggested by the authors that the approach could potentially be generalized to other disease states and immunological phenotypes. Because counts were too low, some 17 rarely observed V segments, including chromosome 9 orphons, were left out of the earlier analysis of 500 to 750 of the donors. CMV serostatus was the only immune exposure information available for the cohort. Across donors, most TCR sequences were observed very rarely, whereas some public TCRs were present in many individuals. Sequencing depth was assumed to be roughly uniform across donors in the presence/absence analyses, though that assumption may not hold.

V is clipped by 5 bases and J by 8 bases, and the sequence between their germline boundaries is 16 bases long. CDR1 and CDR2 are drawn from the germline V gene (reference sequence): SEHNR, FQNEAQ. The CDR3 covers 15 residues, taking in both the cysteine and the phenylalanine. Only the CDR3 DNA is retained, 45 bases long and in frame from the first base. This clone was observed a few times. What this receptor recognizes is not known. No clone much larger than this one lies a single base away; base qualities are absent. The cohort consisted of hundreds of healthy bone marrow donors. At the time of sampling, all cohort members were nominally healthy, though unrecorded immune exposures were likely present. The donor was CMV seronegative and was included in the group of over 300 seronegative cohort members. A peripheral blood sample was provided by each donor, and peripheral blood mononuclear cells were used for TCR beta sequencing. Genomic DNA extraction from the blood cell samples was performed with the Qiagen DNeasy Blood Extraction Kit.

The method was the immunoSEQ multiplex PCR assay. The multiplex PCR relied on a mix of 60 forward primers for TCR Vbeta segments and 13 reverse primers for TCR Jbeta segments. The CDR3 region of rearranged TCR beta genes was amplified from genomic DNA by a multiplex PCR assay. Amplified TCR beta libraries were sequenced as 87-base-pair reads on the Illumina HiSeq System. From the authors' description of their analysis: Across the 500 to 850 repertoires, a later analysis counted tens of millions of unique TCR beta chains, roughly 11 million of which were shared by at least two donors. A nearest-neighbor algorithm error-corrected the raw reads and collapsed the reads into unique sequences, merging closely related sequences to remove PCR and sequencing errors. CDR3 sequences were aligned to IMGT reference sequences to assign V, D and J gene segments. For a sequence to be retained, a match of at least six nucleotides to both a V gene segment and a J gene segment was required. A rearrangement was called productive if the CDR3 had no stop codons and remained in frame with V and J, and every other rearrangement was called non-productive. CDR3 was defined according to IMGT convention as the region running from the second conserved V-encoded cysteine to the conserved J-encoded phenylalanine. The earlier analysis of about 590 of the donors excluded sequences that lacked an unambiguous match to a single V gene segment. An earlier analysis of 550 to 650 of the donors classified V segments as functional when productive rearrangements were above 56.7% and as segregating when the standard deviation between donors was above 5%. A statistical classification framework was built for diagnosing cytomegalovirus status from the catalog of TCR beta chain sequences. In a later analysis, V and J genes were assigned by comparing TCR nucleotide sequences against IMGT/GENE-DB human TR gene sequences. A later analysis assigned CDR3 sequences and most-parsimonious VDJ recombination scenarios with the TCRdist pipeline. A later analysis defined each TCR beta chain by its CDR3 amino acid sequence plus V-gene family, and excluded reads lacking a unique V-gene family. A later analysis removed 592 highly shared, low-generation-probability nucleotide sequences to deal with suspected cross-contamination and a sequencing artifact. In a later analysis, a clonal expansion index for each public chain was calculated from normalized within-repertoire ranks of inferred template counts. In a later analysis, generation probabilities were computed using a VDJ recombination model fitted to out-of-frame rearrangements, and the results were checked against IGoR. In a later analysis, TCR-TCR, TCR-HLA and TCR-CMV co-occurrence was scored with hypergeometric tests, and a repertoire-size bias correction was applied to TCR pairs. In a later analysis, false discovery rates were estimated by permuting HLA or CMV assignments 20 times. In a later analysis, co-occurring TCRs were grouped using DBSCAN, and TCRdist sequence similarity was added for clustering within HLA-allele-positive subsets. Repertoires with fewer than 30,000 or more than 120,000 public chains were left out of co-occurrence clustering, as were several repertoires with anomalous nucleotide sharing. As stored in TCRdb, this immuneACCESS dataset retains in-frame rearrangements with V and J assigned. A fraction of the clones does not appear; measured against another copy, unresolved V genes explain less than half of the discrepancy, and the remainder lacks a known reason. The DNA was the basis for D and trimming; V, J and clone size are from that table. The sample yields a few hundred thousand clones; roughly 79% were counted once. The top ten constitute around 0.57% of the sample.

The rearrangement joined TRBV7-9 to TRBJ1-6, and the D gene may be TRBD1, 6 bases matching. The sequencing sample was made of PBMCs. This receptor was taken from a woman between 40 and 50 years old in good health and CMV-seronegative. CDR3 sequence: CASSPDRSEDSPLHF. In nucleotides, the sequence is TGTGCCAGCAGCCCAGACAGGTCGGAGGATTCACCCCTCCACTTT.